The 9 T cell receptor beta chains reported below all come from one sample, sequenced in a study of tumor and adjacent non-tumor tissue in lung cancer. The library came from three nested PCR rounds adapted from ARM-PCR protocols. TCRdb fed the multiplex PCR reads into MiXCR, producing one record per CDR3 protein. The sample shows fewer than 85,000 distinct CDR3 sequences, roughly 80% of them seen only once. RNA was extracted from bulk tissue without any cell sorting. The sequencing input was lung tumor tissue. The source is a woman aged 45-59 years with non-small cell lung cancer.

Regarding this clonotype: The CDR3 ends on some other residue instead of the conserved phenylalanine or tryptophan, so this is likely a read error. The chain links TRBV12-3 or TRBV12-4 to TRBJ1-6, with D uncertain. The V end was cut by 5 bases, the J end by 7 bases, with 12 bases between. The CDR3 loop spans 14 amino acids. The CDR3 spells CASSTTKANSPLHL. DNA of the CDR3: TGTGCCAGCAGTACAACCAAGGCAAATTCACCCCTCCACTTG.

To note about this clonotype: An end of the junction does not agree with germline; a read error may underlie this. The rearrangement links TRBV11-1 to TRBJ2-3; no firm D call. Germline V gives CDR1 SGHAT, CDR2 FQDESV (reference sequence). The CDR3 runs 16 residues. The CDR3 spells CATSLKGRGDTDTQYF. CDR3 in DNA: TGTGCCACCAGCTTAAAGGGTCGTGGTGACACAGATACGCAGTATTTT.

Note on this clonotype: One junction end does not reproduce the germline sequence, and a read error may be involved. The chain has TRBV6-1 and TRBJ2-1; 9 nucleotides match TRBD1. There are 14 residues in the CDR3. Germline V gene sequence: CDR1 MNHNS, CDR2 SASEGT. In DNA form, the CDR3 reads TGTACCAGCGGTATCCGGGACAGGGTTGATGAGGAGTTCTTC. Translated: CTSGIRDRVDEEFF.

Details on this clonotype: This is likely a read error, given that the CDR3 carries no conserved phenylalanine or tryptophan at its end. The DNA is left out, because the CDR3 cannot be placed on it with certainty; the CDR3 is given as TCRdb lists it. The CDR3 loop reads CASSGGGRGYEAFL. V usage is TRBV6-1 and J usage is TRBJ1-1; the tabulated D call, TRBD1, remains unverified against the DNA. CDR1 is MNHNS and CDR2 is SASEGT in the germline V gene. The CDR3 spans 14 amino acids, including both terminal residues.

A single count supports this clonotype. This rearrangement joins TRBV2 to TRBJ2-2; D is undetermined. This CDR3 comprises 15 residues. Germline CDR1 SNHLY, CDR2 FYNNEI. V gave up 1 base and J gave up 5 bases, with 11 bases separating them. CDR3 DNA sequence: TGTGCCAGCAGTGAAGGCGCCGCCGAAACCGGGGAGCTGTTTTTT. Residues: CASSEGAAETGELFF.

This clonotype occurred once. The junction does not match germline at one end; this may be a read error. The chain employs TRBV20-1 and TRBJ2-7, with D possibly being TRBD2 (5 bases). Germline V gene data show CDR1 as DFQATT and CDR2 as SNEGSKA (reference sequence). This CDR3 contains 15 residues. The chain's CDR3 is CSARPSNGKPYEQYF. The CDR3 DNA reads TGCAGTGCTAGGCCATCTAACGGGAAGCCCTACGAGCAGTATTTC.

About this clonotype: One end of the junction does not line up with germline, which may come from a read error. The J gene is TRBJ1-3, the V gene TRBV28, with D tentatively TRBD1 (5 bases). The CDR3 spans 13 residues. Germline assignment: CDR1 MDHEN and CDR2 SYDVKM. The CDR3 sequence: CGSSWDSGNTIYF. The CDR3 nucleotides read TGTGGCAGCAGTTGGGACTCGGGAAACACCATATATTTT.

A single count supports this clonotype. Relative to the germline gene, one junction end is altered; a read error may explain this. The chain carries TRBV10-2 and TRBJ2-1; TRBD2 agrees at 8 bases. The CDR3 has 13 residues. Germline lookup yields CDR1 WSHSY and CDR2 SAAADI. Here the CDR3 reads CASSRAGEGEQLF. The CDR3 nucleotides read TGCGCCAGCAGTAGAGCGGGAGAGGGGGAGCAGCTCTTC.

Judged by abundance, this clonotype is medium-sized (0.01 to 0.1%). CDR3 nucleotide sequence: TGCAGCGTTGGAACTATGCAAAACATTCAGTACTTC. It translates to CSVGTMQNIQYF. The V and J genes are TRBV29-1 and TRBJ2-4; the D is unclear. Germline assignment: CDR1 SQVTM and CDR2 ANQGSEA. V lost 4 bases and J 5 bases, leaving 9 bases between the germline ends. CDR3 size: 12 residues.